Only a few counts were recorded for the clone carrying this T cell receptor (beta chain). The antigen is not known. Total RNA was extracted at no less than 5 micrograms per sample. These data come from a study of blood T cells in healthy people across ages. Alongside a J-beta primer mix, a sample-barcoded 5' primer served in a second PCR lasting about 7 to 11 cycles. MiXCR, applied by TCRdb to the 5' RACE reads, yields one record per CDR3 protein. The sample holds fewer than 900,000 distinct CDR3 sequences, approximately 50% seen once. Findings of the study overall: Diversity estimates from one million T cells were considered underestimates. Compared with aged donors, long-lived donors showed fewer expanded clones, suggesting selection. Strongly correlated with naive T cell percentage was TCR beta diversity.

There are 14 residues in the CDR3. Trimming pared 3 bases from V and 4 bases from J, leaving 11 bases between. Germline V gives CDR1 KGHSH, CDR2 LQKENI. The receptor comes from a woman aged 60-70 years in good health. The chain couples TRBV18 to TRBJ2-3; D unclear. The sequencing sample was made of blood. Here the CDR3 reads CASSPPVLPDTQYF. CDR3 DNA sequence: TGTGCCAGCTCACCTCCAGTGTTACCAGATACGCAGTATTTT.